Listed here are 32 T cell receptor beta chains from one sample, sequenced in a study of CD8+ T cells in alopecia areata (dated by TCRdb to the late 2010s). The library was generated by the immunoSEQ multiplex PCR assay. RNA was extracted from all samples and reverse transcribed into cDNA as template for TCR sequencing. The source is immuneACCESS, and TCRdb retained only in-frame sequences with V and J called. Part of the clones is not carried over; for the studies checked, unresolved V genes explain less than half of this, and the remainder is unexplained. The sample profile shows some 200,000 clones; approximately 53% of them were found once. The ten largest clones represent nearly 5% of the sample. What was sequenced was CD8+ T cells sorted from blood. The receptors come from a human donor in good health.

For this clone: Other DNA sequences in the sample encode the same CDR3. CDR3 nucleotide sequence: TGCAGCGTGGGACAGGGGCGGAACACTGAAGCTTTCTTT. It codes for CSVGQGRNTEAFF. The J gene is TRBJ1-1, the V gene TRBV29-1; TRBD1 aligns across 10 bases. The V and J ends lost 6 bases and 1 base, in that order; junction bases with no gene match: 2. Per the germline V gene, CDR1 is SQVTM and CDR2 is ANQGSEA. The CDR3 totals 13 residues. The full variable domain, with the rest looked up from reference TRBV29-1 and TRBJ1-1, is SAVISQKPSRDICQRGTSLTIQCQVDSQVTMMFWYRQQPGQSLTLIATANQGSEATYESGFVIDKFPISRPNLTFSTLTVSNMSPEDSSIYLCSVGQGRNTEAFFGQGTRLTVV.

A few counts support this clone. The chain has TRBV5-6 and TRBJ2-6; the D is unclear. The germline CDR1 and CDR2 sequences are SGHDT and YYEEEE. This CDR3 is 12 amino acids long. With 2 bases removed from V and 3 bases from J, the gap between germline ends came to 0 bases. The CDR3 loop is CASSFGANVLTF. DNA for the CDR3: TGTGCCAGCAGCTTTGGGGCCAACGTCCTGACTTTC.

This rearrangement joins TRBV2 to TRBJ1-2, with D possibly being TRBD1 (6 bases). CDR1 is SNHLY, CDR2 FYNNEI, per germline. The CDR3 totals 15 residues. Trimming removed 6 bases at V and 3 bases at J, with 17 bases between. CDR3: CASRTQDSLHYGYTF. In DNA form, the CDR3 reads TGTGCCAGCAGAACCCAGGACAGTTTACACTATGGCTACACCTTC.

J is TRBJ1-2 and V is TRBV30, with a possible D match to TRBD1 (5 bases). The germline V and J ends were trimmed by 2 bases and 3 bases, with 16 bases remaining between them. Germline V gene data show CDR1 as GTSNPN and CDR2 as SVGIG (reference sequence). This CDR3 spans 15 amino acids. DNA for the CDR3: TGTGCCTGGAGTCTTTGGCAGGGAACTTACTATGGCTACACCTTC. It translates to CAWSLWQGTYYGYTF.

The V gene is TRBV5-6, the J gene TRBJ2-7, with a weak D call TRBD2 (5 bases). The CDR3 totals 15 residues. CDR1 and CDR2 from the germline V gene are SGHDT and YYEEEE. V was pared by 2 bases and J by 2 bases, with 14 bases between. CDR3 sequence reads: CASSFKRRDPYEQYF. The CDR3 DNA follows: TGTGCCAGCAGCTTTAAACGTCGGGATCCCTACGAGCAGTACTTC.

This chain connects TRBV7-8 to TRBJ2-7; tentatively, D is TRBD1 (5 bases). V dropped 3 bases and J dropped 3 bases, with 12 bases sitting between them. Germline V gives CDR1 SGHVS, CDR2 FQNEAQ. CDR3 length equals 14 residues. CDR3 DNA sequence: TGTGCCAGCAGCTTCGGGCAGGGTAGCTACGAGCAGTACTTC. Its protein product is CASSFGQGSYEQYF.

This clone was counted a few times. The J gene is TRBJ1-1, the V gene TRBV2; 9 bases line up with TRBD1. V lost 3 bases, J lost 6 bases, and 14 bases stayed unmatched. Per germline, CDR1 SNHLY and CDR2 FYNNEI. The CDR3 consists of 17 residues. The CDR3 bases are TGTGCCAGCAGTGACCCGCGGGACAGGGCGCTTAATGCTGAAGCTTTCTTT. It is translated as CASSDPRDRALNAEAFF.

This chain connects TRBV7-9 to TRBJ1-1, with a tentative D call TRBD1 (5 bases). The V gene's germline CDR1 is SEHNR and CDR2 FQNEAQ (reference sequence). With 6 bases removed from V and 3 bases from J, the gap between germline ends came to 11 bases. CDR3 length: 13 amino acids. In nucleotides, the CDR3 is TGTGCCAGCAGACCCGGGGGGGACACTGAAGCTTTCTTT. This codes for CASRPGGDTEAFF.

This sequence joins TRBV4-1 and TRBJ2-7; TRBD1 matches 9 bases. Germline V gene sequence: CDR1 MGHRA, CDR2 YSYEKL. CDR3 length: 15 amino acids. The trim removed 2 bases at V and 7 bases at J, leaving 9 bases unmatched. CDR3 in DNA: TGCGCCAGCAGCCAAAATCCACAGGGGGCAAAGGAGCAGTACTTC. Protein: CASSQNPQGAKEQYF.

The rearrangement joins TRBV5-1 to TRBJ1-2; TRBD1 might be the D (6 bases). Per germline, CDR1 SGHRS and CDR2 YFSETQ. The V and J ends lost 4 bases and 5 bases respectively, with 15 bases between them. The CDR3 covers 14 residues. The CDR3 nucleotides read TGCGCCAGCAGCCGGACAGCCCAGGGGTATGGCTACACCTTC. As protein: CASSRTAQGYGYTF.

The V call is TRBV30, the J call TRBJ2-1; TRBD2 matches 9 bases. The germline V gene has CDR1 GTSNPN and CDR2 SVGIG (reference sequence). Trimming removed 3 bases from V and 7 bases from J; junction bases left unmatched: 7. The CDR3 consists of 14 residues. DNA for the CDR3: TGTGCCTGGAGGGAGCTAGCGGGGAGGAATGAGCAGTTCTTC. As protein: CAWRELAGRNEQFF.

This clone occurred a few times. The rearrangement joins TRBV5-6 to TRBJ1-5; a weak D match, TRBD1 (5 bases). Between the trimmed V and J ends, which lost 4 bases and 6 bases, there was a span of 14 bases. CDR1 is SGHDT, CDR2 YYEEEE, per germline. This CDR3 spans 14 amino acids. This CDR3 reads CASSPGLGVQPQHF. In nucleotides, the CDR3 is TGTGCCAGCAGCCCAGGGCTGGGGGTTCAGCCCCAGCATTTT. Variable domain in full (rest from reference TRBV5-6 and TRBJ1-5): DAGVTQSPTHLIKTRGQQVTLRCSPKSGHDTVSWYQQALGQGPQFIFQYYEEEERQRGNFPDRFSGHQFPNYSSELNVNALLLGDSALYLCASSPGLGVQPQHFGDGTRLSIL.

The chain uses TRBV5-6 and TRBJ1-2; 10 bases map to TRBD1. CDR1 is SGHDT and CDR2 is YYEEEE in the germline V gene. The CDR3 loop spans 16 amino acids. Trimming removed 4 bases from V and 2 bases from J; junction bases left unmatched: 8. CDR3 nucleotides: TGTGCCAGCAGCGGCCGGGACAGGGGACGCAACTATGGCTACACCTTC. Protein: CASSGRDRGRNYGYTF.

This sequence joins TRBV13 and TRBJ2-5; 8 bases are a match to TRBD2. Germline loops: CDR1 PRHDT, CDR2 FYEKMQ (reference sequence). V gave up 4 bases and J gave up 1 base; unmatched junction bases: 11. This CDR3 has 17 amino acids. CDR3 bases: TGTGCCAGCAGCTCCGACGGTGGGACTAGTGGCCAAGAGACCCAGTACTTC. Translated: CASSSDGGTSGQETQYF. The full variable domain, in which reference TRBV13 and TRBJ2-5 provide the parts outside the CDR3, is AAGVIQSPRHLIKEKRETATLKCYPIPRHDTVYWYQQGPGQDPQFLISFYEKMQSDKGSIPDRFSAQQFSDYHSELNMSSLELGDSALYFCASSSDGGTSGQETQYFGPGTRLLVL.

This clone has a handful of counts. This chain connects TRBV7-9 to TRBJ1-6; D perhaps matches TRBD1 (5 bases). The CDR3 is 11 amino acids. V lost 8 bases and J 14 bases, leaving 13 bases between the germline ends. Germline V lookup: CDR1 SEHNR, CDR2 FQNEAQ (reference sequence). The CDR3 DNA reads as TGTGCCAGCCTCGGTGGGGGAGCCCTCCACTTT. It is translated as CASLGGGALHF.

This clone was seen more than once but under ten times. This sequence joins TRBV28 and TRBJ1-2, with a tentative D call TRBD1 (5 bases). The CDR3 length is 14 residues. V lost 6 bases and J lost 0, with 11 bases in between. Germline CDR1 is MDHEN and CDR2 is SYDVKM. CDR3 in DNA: TGTGCCAGCAGCACGACAGTCACTAACTATGGCTACACCTTC. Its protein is CASSTTVTNYGYTF.

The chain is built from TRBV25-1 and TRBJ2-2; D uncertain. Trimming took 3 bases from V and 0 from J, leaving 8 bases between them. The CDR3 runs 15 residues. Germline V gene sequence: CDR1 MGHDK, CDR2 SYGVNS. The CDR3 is CASSEWASNTGELFF. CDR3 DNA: TGTGCCAGCAGTGAGTGGGCATCGAACACCGGGGAGCTGTTTTTT.

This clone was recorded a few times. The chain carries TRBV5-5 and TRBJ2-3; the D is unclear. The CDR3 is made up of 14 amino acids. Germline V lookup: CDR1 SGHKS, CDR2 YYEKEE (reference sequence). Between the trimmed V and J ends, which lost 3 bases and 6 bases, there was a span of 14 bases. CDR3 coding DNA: TGTGCCAGCAGCTGGGAAGGTCTCGATGATACGCAGTATTTT. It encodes CASSWEGLDDTQYF.

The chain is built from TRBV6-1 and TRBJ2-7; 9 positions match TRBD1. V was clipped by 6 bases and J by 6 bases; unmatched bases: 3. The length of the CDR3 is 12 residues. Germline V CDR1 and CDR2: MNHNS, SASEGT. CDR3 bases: TGTGCCAGCAGGGGACAGGGAGGCGAGCAGTACTTC. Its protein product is CASRGQGGEQYF.

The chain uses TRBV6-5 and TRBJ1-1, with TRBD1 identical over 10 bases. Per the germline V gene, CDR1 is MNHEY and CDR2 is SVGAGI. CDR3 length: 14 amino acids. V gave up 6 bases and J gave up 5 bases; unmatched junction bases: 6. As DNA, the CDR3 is TGTGCCAGCAGCCCCGGGACAGGGGTGACTGAAGCTTTCTTT. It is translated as CASSPGTGVTEAFF.

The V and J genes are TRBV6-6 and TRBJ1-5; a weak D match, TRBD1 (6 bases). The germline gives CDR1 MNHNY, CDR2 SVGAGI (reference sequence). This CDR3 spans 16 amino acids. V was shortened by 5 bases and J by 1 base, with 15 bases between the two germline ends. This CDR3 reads CASSGDTQLSNQPQHF. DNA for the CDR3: TGTGCCAGCAGTGGGGACACTCAGTTGAGCAATCAGCCCCAGCATTTT.

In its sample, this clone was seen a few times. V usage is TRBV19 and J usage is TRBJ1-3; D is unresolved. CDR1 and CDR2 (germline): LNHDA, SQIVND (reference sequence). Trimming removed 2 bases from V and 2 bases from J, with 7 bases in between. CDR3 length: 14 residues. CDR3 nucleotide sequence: TGTGCCAGTAGTATACTAGTTCCTGGAAACACCATATATTTT. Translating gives CASSILVPGNTIYF.

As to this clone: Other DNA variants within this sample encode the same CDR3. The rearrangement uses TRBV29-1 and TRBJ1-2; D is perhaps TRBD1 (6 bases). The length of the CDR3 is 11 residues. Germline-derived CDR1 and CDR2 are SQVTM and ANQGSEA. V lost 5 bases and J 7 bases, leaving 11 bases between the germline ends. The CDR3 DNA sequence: TGCAGCGTTCCCGGAGGGGGTGGCTACACCTTC. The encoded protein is CSVPGGGGYTF.

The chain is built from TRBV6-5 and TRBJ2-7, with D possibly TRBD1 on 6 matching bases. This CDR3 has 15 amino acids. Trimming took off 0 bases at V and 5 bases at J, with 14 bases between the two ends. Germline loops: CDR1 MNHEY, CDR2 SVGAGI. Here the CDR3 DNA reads TGTGCCAGCAGTTACTCGATTGGGGGCCCGGACGAGCAGTACTTC. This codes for CASSYSIGGPDEQYF.

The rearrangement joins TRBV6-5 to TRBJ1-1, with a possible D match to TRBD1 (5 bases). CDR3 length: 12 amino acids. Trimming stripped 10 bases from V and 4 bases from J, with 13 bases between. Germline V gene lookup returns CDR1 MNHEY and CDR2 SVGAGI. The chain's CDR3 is CATGIGATEAFF. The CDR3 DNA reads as TGTGCCACGGGCATCGGGGCCACTGAAGCTTTCTTT.

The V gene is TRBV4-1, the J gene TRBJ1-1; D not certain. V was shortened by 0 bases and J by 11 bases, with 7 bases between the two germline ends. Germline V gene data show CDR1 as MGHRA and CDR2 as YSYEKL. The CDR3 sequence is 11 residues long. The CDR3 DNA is TGCGCCAGCAGCCAAGAGTTGAAGGCTTTCTTT. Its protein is CASSQELKAFF.

The CDR3 DNA follows: TGTGCCAGTACCACAGGGTTAGCTAACTATGGCTACACCTTC. This codes for CASTTGLANYGYTF. The J gene is TRBJ1-2, the V gene TRBV19; possibly TRBD1 for D (6 bases). V shed 7 bases and J shed 0 bases, with 12 bases lying between them. The length of the CDR3 is 14 residues. CDR1 is LNHDA, CDR2 SQIVND, per germline (reference sequence).

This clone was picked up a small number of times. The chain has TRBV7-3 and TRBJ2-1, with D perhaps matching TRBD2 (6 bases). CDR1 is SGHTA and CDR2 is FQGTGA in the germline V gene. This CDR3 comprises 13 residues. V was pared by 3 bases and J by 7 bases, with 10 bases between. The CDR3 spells CASSLGLGNEQFF. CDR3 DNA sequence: TGTGCCAGCAGCTTGGGACTGGGGAATGAGCAGTTCTTC. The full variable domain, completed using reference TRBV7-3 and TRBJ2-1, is GAGVSQTPSNKVTEKGKYVELRCDPISGHTALYWYRQSLGQGPEFLIYFQGTGAADDSGLPNDRFFAVRPEGSVSTLKIQRTERGDSAVYLCASSLGLGNEQFFGPGTRLTVL.

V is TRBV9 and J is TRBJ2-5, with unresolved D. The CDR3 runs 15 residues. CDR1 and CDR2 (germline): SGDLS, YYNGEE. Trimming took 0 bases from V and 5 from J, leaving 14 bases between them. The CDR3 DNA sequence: TGTGCCAGCAGCGTAGGAGTGGGCGGCCTGGAGACCCAGTACTTC. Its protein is CASSVGVGGLETQYF.

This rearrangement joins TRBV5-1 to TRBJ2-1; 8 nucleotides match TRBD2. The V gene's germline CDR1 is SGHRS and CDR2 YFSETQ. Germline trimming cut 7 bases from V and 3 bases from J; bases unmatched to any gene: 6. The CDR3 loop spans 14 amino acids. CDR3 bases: TGCGCCAGCCACACGGGACTAGACTACAATGAGCAGTTCTTC. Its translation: CASHTGLDYNEQFF.

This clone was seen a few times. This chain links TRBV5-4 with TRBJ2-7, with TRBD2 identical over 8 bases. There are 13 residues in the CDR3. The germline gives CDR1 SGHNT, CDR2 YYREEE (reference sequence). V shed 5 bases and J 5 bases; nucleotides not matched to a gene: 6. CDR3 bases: TGTGCCAGCAGACCGGAGGGACTAGACGAGCAGTACTTC. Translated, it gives CASRPEGLDEQYF.

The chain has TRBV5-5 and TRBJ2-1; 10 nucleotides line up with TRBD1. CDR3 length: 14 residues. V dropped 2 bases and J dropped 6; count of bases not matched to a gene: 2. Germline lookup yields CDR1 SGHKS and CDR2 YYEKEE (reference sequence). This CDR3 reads CASSFGQGGNEQFF. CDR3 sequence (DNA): TGTGCCAGCAGCTTCGGACAGGGGGGCAATGAGCAGTTCTTC.